This entry concerns a single T cell receptor beta chain. The antigen remains undetermined. This sample is drawn from a study of T cell responses to AZD1222 COVID-19 vaccine. Overall study findings and caveats: Reports say nearly half of spike-specific TCRs go after unmutated variant regions. Most donors were white British, females outnumbered males, and clonal diversity was possibly underestimated.

The table came from immunoSEQ multiplex PCR; TCRdb's copy has only in-frame clones and leaves some out. This table holds under 140,000 clones, about 95% found once. This CDR3 has 15 amino acids. Deletions cut 2 bases from V and 0 bases from J, with 11 bases between. The germline V gene encodes CDR1 ENHRY and CDR2 SYGVKD. The chain is built from TRBV10-3 and TRBJ2-7; D might be TRBD1 (6 bases). The sequence derives from an adult who received the AZD1222 COVID-19 vaccine. The starting material was peripheral blood, obtained 28 days after the second AZD1222 dose. Written as DNA, the CDR3 is TGTGCCATCAGTGAGACAGGACAGCACTCCTACGAGCAGTACTTC. This codes for CAISETGQHSYEQYF.